This TCR beta chain was identified in a study of CD8 T cells in ankylosing spondylitis. The sample holds many counts of this clonotype. Its antigen is not known. Points from the study as a whole: Ankylosing spondylitis blood appeared to carry a characteristic TCR beta motif of roughly 8 highly homologous variants. Matched ankylosing spondylitis synovial fluid reportedly contained a significantly enriched population of disease-linked clones.

The authors made TCR beta libraries by quantitative 5'-RACE with molecular barcodes. MiXCR, applied by TCRdb to the 5' RACE reads, yields one record per CDR3 protein. Of 200,000 to 250,000 distinct CDR3 sequences listed, 6% to 8.5% were seen once; the top ten hold approximately 15%. Between the trimmed V and J ends, which lost 3 bases and 2 bases, there was a span of 23 bases. The CDR3 is made up of 18 amino acids. Germline lookup yields CDR1 LGHNA and CDR2 YSLEER. V is TRBV4-3 and J is TRBJ2-7, with D maybe TRBD2 (6 bases). The origin of this receptor is a male donor with ankylosing spondylitis. Material for sequencing was blood, either unsorted or a sorted T cell fraction (not recorded which). The CDR3 DNA reads as TGCGCCAGCAGCCAGGGTGGCCTTTCGGGGGATCCTACCTACGAGCAGTACTTC. Translation gives CASSQGGLSGDPTYEQYF.